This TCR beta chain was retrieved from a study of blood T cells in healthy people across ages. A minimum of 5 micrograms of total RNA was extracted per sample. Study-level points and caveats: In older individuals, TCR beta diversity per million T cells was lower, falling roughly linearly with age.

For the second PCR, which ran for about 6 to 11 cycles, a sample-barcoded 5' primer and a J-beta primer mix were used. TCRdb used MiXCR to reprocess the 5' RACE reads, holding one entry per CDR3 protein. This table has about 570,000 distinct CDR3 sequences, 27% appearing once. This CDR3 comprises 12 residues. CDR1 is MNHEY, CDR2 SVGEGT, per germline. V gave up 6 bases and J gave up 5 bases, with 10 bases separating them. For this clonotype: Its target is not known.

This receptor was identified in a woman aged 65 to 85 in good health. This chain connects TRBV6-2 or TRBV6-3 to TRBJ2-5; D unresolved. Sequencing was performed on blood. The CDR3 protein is CASSNRPETQYF. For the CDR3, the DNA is TGTGCCAGCAGCAATCGACCGGAGACCCAGTACTTC.